Listed here are 17 T cell receptor beta chains from one sample, sequenced in a study of radiation and T cells in renal cell carcinoma. Time point indicated: blood 4 weeks post-SBRT, at nephrectomy. The treatment: 15 Gy SBRT to primary tumor, nephrectomy 4 weeks later. TCRdb's table, derived via immunoSEQ multiplex PCR, lists solely in-frame clones and lacks some. The data show more than 60,000 clones, with 70% to 90% seen just once and about 2.5% held by the top ten. This specimen was blood, taken from a patient whose treatment included radiotherapy and nephrectomy. The receptor source for this set is a woman aged 55-75 years with renal cell carcinoma.

The chain employs TRBV6-1 and TRBJ1-1; D is possibly TRBD1 (6 bases). This CDR3 region has 14 residues. Germline CDR1 and CDR2: MNHNS and SASEGT. V lost 8 bases to trimming and J lost 0 bases, with 13 bases between them. CDR3 DNA sequence: TGTGCCAGCTCTCCCACAGGGCTGAACACTGAAGCTTTCTTT. Encoded protein: CASSPTGLNTEAFF.

The rearrangement links TRBV5-1 to TRBJ2-2; D gene unclear. This CDR3 comprises 13 residues. CDR1 is SGHRS, CDR2 YFSETQ, per germline. Trimming removed 0 bases from V and 9 bases from J, with 9 bases in between. This CDR3 is CASSLAEARELFF. CDR3 in DNA: TGCGCCAGCAGCTTGGCCGAGGCAAGGGAGCTGTTTTTT.

J is TRBJ2-2 and V is TRBV11-2, with 8 bases aligning to TRBD1. The J segment lost 6 bases and the V segment lost 5 bases, leaving 8 bases of the junction unmatched. Germline-derived CDR1 and CDR2 are SGHAT and FQNNGV. This CDR3 is 15 amino acids long. CDR3 DNA: TGTGCCAGCAGCCGAGGACAGGGAAAAGCCGGGGAGCTGTTTTTT. This sequence encodes CASSRGQGKAGELFF.

This rearrangement joins TRBV5-6 to TRBJ2-2; no reliable D call. V shed 0 bases and J shed 0 bases, with 18 bases lying between them. CDR1 is SGHDT and CDR2 is YYEEEE in the germline V gene. This CDR3 contains 19 residues. The CDR3 spells CASSLAYGLHHANTGELFF. As DNA, the CDR3 is TGTGCCAGCAGCTTGGCTTACGGGCTGCACCACGCGAACACCGGGGAGCTGTTTTTT.

The V gene is TRBV5-1, the J gene TRBJ2-4; D tentatively reads TRBD1 or TRBD2 (6 bases each). The CDR3 has 18 amino acids. CDR1 and CDR2 from the germline V gene are SGHRS and YFSETQ. V was clipped by 0 bases and J by 9 bases, with 25 bases between them. The CDR3 nucleotides are TGCGCCAGCAGCTTGGAGCCCTCCGGGGGCCCCTTAGGCGGCATTCAGTACTTC. Translation: CASSLEPSGGPLGGIQYF.

This clone was picked up one time. V is TRBV6-5 and J is TRBJ1-2; no clear D gene. Looked up from germline, CDR1 is MNHEY and CDR2 is SVGAGI. The CDR3 is made up of 13 amino acids. The germline V and J ends were trimmed by 2 bases and 4 bases, with 8 bases remaining between them. CDR3 DNA sequence: TGTGCCAGCAGTTACGAGGGCACCTATGGCTACACCTTC. Translating it yields CASSYEGTYGYTF.

The chain recombines TRBV7-9 with TRBJ2-1, with 7 bases matching TRBD1. In germline, CDR1 is SEHNR, CDR2 FQNEAQ (reference sequence). J gave up 4 bases and V 3 bases, and 12 bases lay outside the gene matches. The CDR3 totals 17 residues. The CDR3 loop is CASSFSIGQGVYNEQFF. CDR3 bases: TGTGCCAGCAGCTTCAGTATTGGGCAGGGGGTTTACAATGAGCAGTTCTTC.

This clone was seen a single time. The chain has TRBV2 and TRBJ2-3; 10 bases match TRBD2. Trimming took 10 bases from V and 1 from J; bases not matched to a gene: 2. Per germline, CDR1 SNHLY and CDR2 FYNNEI. The CDR3 spans 13 residues. The CDR3 spells CATLAGGTDTQYF. For the CDR3, the DNA is TGTGCCACGCTAGCGGGGGGCACAGATACGCAGTATTTT.

The V call is TRBV9, the J call TRBJ1-1; D gene unclear. Germline-derived CDR1 and CDR2 are SGDLS and YYNGEE. This CDR3 contains 14 residues. V was trimmed by 4 bases and J by 4 bases, leaving 14 bases between them. CDR3 loop: CASSPDGRGTEAFF. The CDR3 DNA reads TGTGCCAGCAGCCCGGACGGCCGGGGCACTGAAGCTTTCTTT.

The V and J genes are TRBV25-1 and TRBJ1-2; D is uncertain. The V gene lost 1 base and the J gene lost 8 bases, with 8 bases spanning the gap. Germline V gene sequence: CDR1 MGHDK, CDR2 SYGVNS. The CDR3 is made up of 12 amino acids. CDR3 in DNA: TGTGCCAGCAGTGAATCCCCCCCCGGCTACACCTTC. Translating it yields CASSESPPGYTF.

The chain combines TRBV28 with TRBJ2-7; 9 nucleotides line up with TRBD1. This CDR3 spans 13 amino acids. After removal of 6 bases from V and 2 bases from J, the junction contained 2 bases not matched to a gene. CDR1 is MDHEN, CDR2 SYDVKM, per germline. This CDR3 is CASRGTGTYEQYF. DNA for the CDR3: TGTGCCAGCAGGGGGACAGGGACCTACGAGCAGTACTTC.

V gene TRBV5-1 combines with J gene TRBJ2-3, with 7 bases that match TRBD2. J was trimmed by 0 bases and V by 1 base; bases with no gene match: 2. Germline CDR1 reads SGHRS; CDR2 reads YFSETQ. This CDR3 is built from 15 residues. The CDR3 coding sequence is TGCGCCAGCAGCTTGACGACTAGCAGCACAGATACGCAGTATTTT. Translation gives CASSLTTSSTDTQYF.

This clone appeared once. V gene TRBV5-1 combines with J gene TRBJ2-1; TRBD1 agrees at 7 bases. Per the germline V gene, CDR1 is SGHRS and CDR2 is YFSETQ. The CDR3 extends over 14 amino acids. V dropped 2 bases and J dropped 4; count of bases not matched to a gene: 3. The CDR3 sequence: CASSFGTEYNEQFF. CDR3 DNA sequence: TGCGCCAGCAGCTTCGGGACAGAGTACAATGAGCAGTTCTTC.

The gene calls are TRBV7-9 and TRBJ2-2; 9 positions agree with TRBD1. V was pared by 4 bases and J by 5 bases, with 8 bases of the junction left unmatched. The CDR3 extends over 16 amino acids. Germline CDR1 reads SEHNR; CDR2 reads FQNEAQ (reference sequence). CDR3 region: CASSSIRTGVTGELFF. CDR3 in DNA: TGTGCCAGCAGCTCCATAAGGACAGGGGTGACCGGGGAGCTGTTTTTT.

The rearrangement uses TRBV7-9 and TRBJ2-7; possible D gene TRBD1, 5 bases. Trimming removed 4 bases from V and 6 bases from J, with 13 bases in between. The CDR3 has 13 residues. Germline V gives CDR1 SEHNR, CDR2 FQNEAQ (reference sequence). As DNA, the CDR3 is TGTGCCAGCAGCTCCTCAGGGATTTCCGAGCAGTACTTC. Residues: CASSSSGISEQYF.

The chain links TRBV27 to TRBJ1-1; tentatively, D is TRBD1 (5 bases). V was pared by 8 bases and J by 6 bases, with 16 bases between. This CDR3 is 13 amino acids long. Per the germline V gene, CDR1 is MNHEY and CDR2 is SMNVEV (reference sequence). Written as DNA, the CDR3 is TGTGCCAGCGGTATCCAGGGCCGTGCTGAAGCTTTCTTT. Protein: CASGIQGRAEAFF.

This clone came up many times. The gene calls are TRBV7-9 and TRBJ1-2, with D unresolved. This CDR3 has 13 amino acids. CDR1 is SEHNR, CDR2 FQNEAQ, per germline (reference sequence). Trimming stripped 5 bases from V and 4 bases from J, with 11 bases between. CDR3 DNA sequence: TGTGCCAGCAGCCCGGACCTTCCCTATGGCTACACCTTC. Translating it yields CASSPDLPYGYTF.